These 17 T cell receptor beta chains came from one sample sequenced in a study of cytomegalovirus exposure and HLA in healthy donors. The method was immunoSEQ multiplex PCR; TCRdb's version includes in-frame clones alone and lacks a portion of them. The table includes about 82,000 clones, 85% to 95% detected once. The specimen was PBMCs. The origin of the receptors is a man between 18 and 35 years old in good health and CMV-seronegative.

The chain combines TRBV5-1 with TRBJ1-4; D might be TRBD1 (6 bases). With 0 bases removed from V and 7 bases from J, the gap between germline ends came to 13 bases. Germline V gene sequence: CDR1 SGHRS, CDR2 YFSETQ. The CDR3 spans 15 residues. CDR3 DNA: TGCGCCAGCAGCTTGGACAGGGCGACGGGTGAAAAACTGTTTTTT. Amino acids: CASSLDRATGEKLFF.

The rearrangement joins TRBV5-4 to TRBJ2-7, with D maybe TRBD1 (5 bases). The CDR3 length is 13 residues. CDR1 and CDR2 from the germline V gene are SGHNT and YYREEE (reference sequence). Trimming removed 3 bases at V and 2 bases at J, with 9 bases between. CDR3 residues: CASSYKGPYEQYF. In DNA form, the CDR3 reads TGTGCCAGCAGCTACAAGGGGCCCTACGAGCAGTACTTC.

This rearrangement joins TRBV2 to TRBJ2-3, with 9 bases identical to TRBD2. V dropped 6 bases and J dropped 1; count of bases not matched to a gene: 5. The CDR3 has 15 amino acids. The germline V gene has CDR1 SNHLY and CDR2 FYNNEI. The CDR3 region has the DNA TGTGCCAGCAGCGAGAGCGGGGGGCGCACAGATACGCAGTATTTT. The encoded protein is CASSESGGRTDTQYF.

This chain joins TRBV6-1 and TRBJ2-1, with TRBD2 matching 13 bases. From germline, CDR1 is MNHNS and CDR2 SASEGT. V trimming: 8 bases; J trimming: 7 bases; junction bases outside the gene matches: 8. This CDR3 is built from 15 residues. CDR3 DNA sequence: TGTGCCAGCGATCGGACTAGCGGGGGATGGAATGAGCAGTTCTTC. Translated: CASDRTSGGWNEQFF.

This chain joins TRBV5-4 and TRBJ1-1, with D possibly TRBD1 on 5 matching bases. This CDR3 contains 13 residues. Per the germline V gene, CDR1 is SGHNT and CDR2 is YYREEE (reference sequence). V was cut by 4 bases and J by 6 bases, with 13 bases left in between. In DNA form, the CDR3 reads TGTGCCAGCAGCCTACCAGGGTATGCTGAAGCTTTCTTT. Amino acid sequence: CASSLPGYAEAFF.

The table lists this clone with a count of one. The CDR3: CASSYDSYSYEQYF. The CDR3 DNA reads TGTGCCAGCAGTTACGACTCATACTCCTACGAGCAGTACTTC. This chain links TRBV6-6 with TRBJ2-7; D not resolved. In germline, CDR1 is MNHNY, CDR2 SVGAGI (reference sequence). There are 14 residues in the CDR3. Trimming left V 2 bases short and J 0 bases short, with 8 bases between.

The chain employs TRBV19 and TRBJ2-4; D gene unclear. V was pared by 3 bases and J by 1 base, with 25 bases between. CDR1 is LNHDA and CDR2 is SQIVND in the germline V gene (reference sequence). The CDR3 consists of 20 residues. DNA of the CDR3: TGTGCCAGTAGTATCAGTGCCCCCTATCAACGTAGCAAGGCCAAAAACATTCAGTACTTC. Amino acid sequence: CASSISAPYQRSKAKNIQYF.

The rearrangement uses TRBV5-1 and TRBJ1-1, with D uncertain. V dropped 5 bases and J dropped 0 bases, with 14 bases sitting between them. The length of the CDR3 is 15 residues. Germline CDR1 and CDR2: SGHRS and YFSETQ. The CDR3 reads CASRSGDELNTEAFF. CDR3 DNA sequence: TGCGCCAGCAGATCGGGTGATGAGTTGAACACTGAAGCTTTCTTT.

The CDR3 DNA reads as TGTGCCAGCAGTTACAAACTATCTCCGACCCACGAGCAGTACTTC. As protein: CASSYKLSPTHEQYF. The V call is TRBV6-5, the J call TRBJ2-7; no firm D call. In germline, CDR1 is MNHEY, CDR2 SVGAGI. This CDR3 contains 15 residues. The germline V and J ends were trimmed by 2 bases and 5 bases, with 16 bases remaining between them.

The rearrangement uses TRBV19 and TRBJ1-5; possibly TRBD1 for D (5 bases). Trimming shortened V by 10 bases and J by 5 bases, and 12 bases separated the two germline ends. Germline-derived CDR1 and CDR2 are LNHDA and SQIVND (reference sequence). The CDR3 runs 12 residues. This CDR3 is CATSRGYQPQHF. For the CDR3, the DNA is TGTGCCACCTCTAGGGGTTATCAGCCCCAGCATTTT.

This chain links TRBV5-1 with TRBJ1-4; 8 bases align to TRBD1. Unmatched junction bases numbered 13, after V lost 4 bases and J lost 11 bases. The CDR3 is 15 residues long. The germline gives CDR1 SGHRS, CDR2 YFSETQ. The CDR3 region is CASSITGTGVSKLFF. DNA for the CDR3: TGCGCCAGCAGCATAACCGGGACAGGCGTTAGCAAACTGTTTTTT.

Only a few counts were recorded for this clone. This chain connects TRBV11-2 to TRBJ2-2; possible D gene TRBD1, 5 bases. Germline V gene lookup returns CDR1 SGHAT and CDR2 FQNNGV. This CDR3 is built from 15 residues. V shed 1 base and J shed 5 bases, with 11 bases lying between them. The CDR3 reads CASSLGGKATGELFF. CDR3 coding DNA: TGTGCCAGCAGCTTAGGGGGCAAAGCGACCGGGGAGCTGTTTTTT.

This chain uses TRBV15 with TRBJ2-1, with 8 bases identical to TRBD1. Germline assignment: CDR1 LNHNV and CDR2 YYDKDF (reference sequence). V lost 1 base to trimming and J lost 0 bases; unmatched junction nucleotides: 20. CDR3 length: 22 amino acids. The CDR3 DNA reads TGTGCCACCAGCAGAGTATGGGCCGGGACAGGAGTAACCCGGAGCTCCTACAATGAGCAGTTCTTC. Encoded protein: CATSRVWAGTGVTRSSYNEQFF.

The CDR3 spells CSVSNPALDTMGGYGYTF. DNA for the CDR3: TGCAGCGTATCAAATCCAGCACTTGATACGATGGGGGGATATGGCTACACCTTC. This chain uses TRBV29-1 with TRBJ1-2, with a tentative D call TRBD1 (5 bases). Germline CDR1 is SQVTM and CDR2 is ANQGSEA. V was pared by 6 bases and J by 5 bases, with 31 bases between. The CDR3 has 18 residues.

This chain joins TRBV7-2 and TRBJ2-7; D is possibly TRBD2 (6 bases). The CDR3 has 14 residues. V lost 5 bases to trimming and J lost 2 bases, with 13 bases between them. Germline CDR1 SGHTA, CDR2 FQGNSA. The CDR3 region has the DNA TGTGCCAGCAGCAACGGGAGCGCTACCTACGAGCAGTACTTC. Translation gives CASSNGSATYEQYF.

The table lists this clone with a count of one. The V call is TRBV7-3, the J call TRBJ2-5; 13 positions agree with TRBD2. Germline V gene sequence: CDR1 SGHTA, CDR2 FQGTGA. This CDR3 is 15 amino acids long. J lost 5 bases, V lost 5 bases, and 5 bases had no gene match. Written as DNA, the CDR3 is TGTGCCAGCAGCCTGACGGGACTAGCGGGGGAGACCCAGTACTTC. Its translation is CASSLTGLAGETQYF. The complete variable domain, with remaining parts taken from reference TRBV7-3 and TRBJ2-5, reads GAGVSQTPSNKVTEKGKYVELRCDPISGHTALYWYRQSLGQGPEFLIYFQGTGAADDSGLPNDRFFAVRPEGSVSTLKIQRTERGDSAVYLCASSLTGLAGETQYFGPGTRLLVL.

The chain combines TRBV6-6 with TRBJ1-1; 7 bases line up with TRBD1. The CDR3 consists of 15 residues. CDR1 MNHNY and CDR2 SVGAGI come from the germline V gene (reference sequence). Trimming at V came to 3 bases and at J to 3 bases, leaving 7 bases not matched to a gene. CDR3 bases: TGTGCCAGCAGTTATCCCGGGACAGTATACACTGAAGCTTTCTTT. This encodes CASSYPGTVYTEAFF.